The 24 T cell receptor beta chains listed next were all sequenced from one sample in a study of blood T cell repertoires in COVID-19. The protocol was immunoSEQ multiplex PCR, while the TCRdb copy is restricted to in-frame clones and leaves out a portion. The table includes 150,000 to 200,000 clones, about 90% detected once. The sequencing sample was made of PBMCs or T cells enriched from blood (not recorded which). These receptors were obtained from a human donor with acute COVID-19. The donor label of this sample is uncertain.

The chain carries TRBV10-1 and TRBJ2-1; 14 nucleotides agree with TRBD2. Trimming removed 5 bases from V and 4 bases from J; junction bases left unmatched: 4. This CDR3 spans 16 amino acids. Germline CDR1 is WNHNN and CDR2 is SYGVQD (reference sequence). DNA for the CDR3: TGCGCCAGCAGTACGACTAGCGGGGGGGATTACAATGAGCAGTTCTTC. Translating it yields CASSTTSGGDYNEQFF.

This chain links TRBV7-2 with TRBJ2-7; 8 nucleotides line up with TRBD2. Per germline, CDR1 SGHTA and CDR2 FQGNSA. This CDR3 region has 15 residues. Trimming cost V 0 bases and J 4 bases; bases outside gene matches: 5. CDR3 in DNA: TGTGCCAGCAGCTTAGCGCCCGGGGGGGCATACGAGCAGTACTTC. Its protein product is CASSLAPGGAYEQYF.

The chain couples TRBV2 to TRBJ2-3; 9 nucleotides agree with TRBD2. V trimming: 3 bases; J trimming: 0 bases; junction bases outside the gene matches: 4. The length of the CDR3 is 16 residues. Germline lookup yields CDR1 SNHLY and CDR2 FYNNEI. The CDR3 DNA follows: TGTGCCAGCAGTGATCCTAGCGGGGTGAGCACAGATACGCAGTATTTT. Residues: CASSDPSGVSTDTQYF.

The chain joins TRBV7-2 to TRBJ1-2; D may be TRBD1 (5 bases). The CDR3 has 13 amino acids. In germline, CDR1 is SGHTA, CDR2 FQGNSA. V lost 4 bases and J lost 7, with 13 bases in between. The chain's CDR3 is CASSSQGQGGYTF. The CDR3 bases are TGTGCCAGCAGCTCGCAGGGTCAGGGTGGCTACACCTTC.

This chain uses TRBV5-1 with TRBJ1-1; D not resolved. The ends were cut back, 3 bases at V and 1 base at J, with 7 bases in the middle. The germline V gene encodes CDR1 SGHRS and CDR2 YFSETQ. The CDR3 consists of 13 residues. The CDR3 DNA follows: TGCGCCAGCAGCTATCAGGCGAACACTGAAGCTTTCTTT. Its translation is CASSYQANTEAFF.

The rearrangement joins TRBV9 to TRBJ1-1; D may be TRBD1 (6 bases). Deletions cut 4 bases from V and 3 bases from J, with 10 bases between. The CDR3 length is 13 residues. Germline V lookup: CDR1 SGDLS, CDR2 YYNGEE. The CDR3 here is CASSPSGDTEAFF. CDR3 DNA sequence: TGTGCCAGCAGCCCTTCAGGGGACACTGAAGCTTTCTTT.

In this sample, this clone turned up a few times. The rearrangement uses TRBV30 and TRBJ1-5; perhaps TRBD1 as D (6 bases). The CDR3 is 13 amino acids. CDR1 is GTSNPN and CDR2 is SVGIG in the germline V gene (reference sequence). The V gene lost 1 base and the J gene lost 9 bases, with 13 bases spanning the gap. The CDR3 nucleotides read TGTGCCTGGAGTGGGGCGGGGGGCCGGCCCCAGCATTTT. It encodes CAWSGAGGRPQHF.

The chain uses TRBV19 and TRBJ1-3; D call uncertain. Germline-derived CDR1 and CDR2 are LNHDA and SQIVND (reference sequence). The length of the CDR3 is 15 residues. The ends were cut back, 3 bases at V and 4 bases at J, with 13 bases in the middle. CDR3 residues: CASSMVFGRGNTIYF. The DNA for the CDR3 is TGTGCCAGTAGTATGGTCTTCGGCAGGGGAAACACCATATATTTT. The complete variable domain, with remaining parts taken from reference TRBV19 and TRBJ1-3, reads DGGITQSPKYLFRKEGQNVTLSCEQNLNHDAMYWYRQDPGQGLRLIYYSQIVNDFQKGDIAEGYSVSREKKESFPLTVTSAQKNPTAFYLCASSMVFGRGNTIYFGEGSWLTVV.

The chain recombines TRBV7-3 with TRBJ2-3; D unresolved. CDR3 length: 14 amino acids. Germline loops: CDR1 SGHTA, CDR2 FQGTGA. V shed 5 bases and J shed 0 bases, with 9 bases lying between them. CDR3 sequence: CASSPSQSTDTQYF. The DNA for the CDR3 is TGTGCCAGCAGCCCTTCACAGAGCACAGATACGCAGTATTTT.

The rearrangement joins TRBV11-2 to TRBJ1-1; no reliable D call. Germline values: CDR1 SGHAT, CDR2 FQNNGV. This CDR3 has 13 residues. Trimming shortened V by 4 bases and J by 5 bases, and 11 bases separated the two germline ends. CDR3 DNA sequence: TGTGCCAGCAGCTACGGCCGGCGGACTGAAGCTTTCTTT. Amino acid sequence: CASSYGRRTEAFF.

The chain couples TRBV2 to TRBJ1-4; the D gene is possibly TRBD1 (6 bases). The CDR3 consists of 14 residues. Germline V lookup: CDR1 SNHLY, CDR2 FYNNEI. V was cut by 4 bases and J by 3 bases, with 9 bases left in between. The DNA of the CDR3 is TGTGCCAGCAGTGCACAGGGTCCTAATGAAAAACTGTTTTTT. Translation gives CASSAQGPNEKLFF.

V and J are TRBV7-9 and TRBJ1-1; 9 bases are a match to TRBD1. V trimming: 7 bases; J trimming: 0 bases; junction bases outside the gene matches: 3. CDR1 is SEHNR and CDR2 is FQNEAQ in the germline V gene (reference sequence). CDR3 length: 14 amino acids. The CDR3 is CASTRTGVNTEAFF. The CDR3, as DNA: TGTGCCAGCACCAGGACAGGGGTGAACACTGAAGCTTTCTTT.

The chain carries TRBV28 and TRBJ1-2, with D possibly matching TRBD1 (5 bases). The V end was cut by 7 bases, the J end by 8 bases, with 11 bases between. The V gene's germline CDR1 is MDHEN and CDR2 SYDVKM. This CDR3 has 11 residues. For the CDR3, the DNA is TGTGCCAGCACCCTGGGGGGGGGCTACACCTTC. This gives the protein CASTLGGGYTF.

The chain joins TRBV9 to TRBJ1-2; TRBD1 agrees at 7 bases. This CDR3 is 14 amino acids long. J gave up 6 bases and V 3 bases, and 8 bases lay outside the gene matches. Germline V CDR1 and CDR2: SGDLS, YYNGEE. The CDR3 sequence: CASSASRDSDGYTF. The CDR3 DNA sequence: TGTGCCAGCAGCGCATCCCGGGACAGCGATGGCTACACCTTC. The variable domain in full, completed from reference TRBV9 and TRBJ1-2, reads DSGVTQTPKHLITATGQRVTLRCSPRSGDLSVYWYQQSLDQGLQFLIQYYNGEERAKGNILERFSAQQFPDLHSELNLSSLELGDSALYFCASSASRDSDGYTFGSGTRLTVV.

In its sample, this clone was seen a few times. The DNA for the CDR3 is TGTGCCAGCACCAGGGGGGTCGGGAATGAGCAGTTCTTC. This gives the protein CASTRGVGNEQFF. The chain couples TRBV5-4 to TRBJ2-1; D perhaps matches TRBD1 (7 bases). The CDR3 covers 13 residues. Trimming stripped 6 bases from V and 7 bases from J, with 14 bases between. Germline V gene lookup returns CDR1 SGHNT and CDR2 YYREEE (reference sequence). Drawing the rest from reference TRBV5-4 and TRBJ2-1, the complete variable domain is ETGVTQSPTHLIKTRGQQVTLRCSSQSGHNTVSWYQQALGQGPQFIFQYYREEENGRGNFPPRFSGLQFPNYSSELNVNALELDDSALYLCASTRGVGNEQFFGPGTRLTVL.

This clone has just one count. The genes are TRBV19 and TRBJ2-3; 10 bases fit TRBD2. The length of the CDR3 is 15 residues. The junction had 8 bases not matched to a gene; V was cut back by 4 bases and J by 7 bases. Germline V gene sequence: CDR1 LNHDA, CDR2 SQIVND (reference sequence). This chain's CDR3 is CASSNQRGGPNTQYF. DNA for the CDR3: TGTGCCAGTAGTAATCAGCGGGGGGGCCCGAATACGCAGTATTTT.

V gene TRBV6-6 combines with J gene TRBJ2-7; a weak D match, TRBD2 (6 bases). CDR3 length: 13 amino acids. Trimming took 5 bases from V and 4 from J, leaving 12 bases between them. Germline V gene lookup returns CDR1 MNHNY and CDR2 SVGAGI (reference sequence). The CDR3 region has the DNA TGTGCCAGCAGTCCCGGGACTGCGTACGAGCAGTACTTC. This gives the protein CASSPGTAYEQYF.

The chain employs TRBV5-1 and TRBJ1-1; maybe TRBD1 (5 bases). Germline CDR1 reads SGHRS; CDR2 reads YFSETQ. The CDR3 sequence is 14 residues long. V was pared by 5 bases and J by 5 bases, with 16 bases between. The CDR3 coding sequence is TGCGCCAGCAGGGAAGGGACGGAGGGGACTGAAGCTTTCTTT. This encodes CASREGTEGTEAFF.

This clone was observed a single time. The chain carries TRBV5-1 and TRBJ2-5; TRBD1 matches at 7 bases. V dropped 4 bases and J dropped 3; count of bases not matched to a gene: 6. Germline V CDR1 and CDR2: SGHRS, YFSETQ. There are 14 residues in the CDR3. CDR3 region: CASSETGTEETQYF. CDR3 sequence (DNA): TGCGCCAGCAGCGAAACCGGGACAGAAGAGACCCAGTACTTC.

The chain couples TRBV5-1 to TRBJ2-7; D is perhaps TRBD1 (5 bases). The germline V gene has CDR1 SGHRS and CDR2 YFSETQ. V was pared by 4 bases and J by 3 bases, with 17 bases between. This CDR3 has 15 residues. CDR3 bases: TGCGCCAGCAGCCGAGGCAGGGTAGGGGACTACGAGCAGTACTTC. It specifies CASSRGRVGDYEQYF.

The V gene is TRBV30, the J gene TRBJ1-2; 7 bases are a match to TRBD1. Germline V CDR1 and CDR2: GTSNPN, SVGIG (reference sequence). The CDR3 spans 14 residues. V lost 3 bases and J lost 1; bases outside the gene matches: 5. The CDR3 DNA follows: TGTGCCTGGAGAGGGGGACAGAATAACTATGGCTACACCTTC. As protein: CAWRGGQNNYGYTF.

The sample holds one count of this clone. V gene TRBV7-9 combines with J gene TRBJ2-3, with 8 bases matching TRBD2. V trimming: 5 bases; J trimming: 8 bases; junction bases outside the gene matches: 15. The CDR3 loop spans 16 amino acids. Germline lookup yields CDR1 SEHNR and CDR2 FQNEAQ (reference sequence). CDR3 DNA sequence: TGTGCCAGCAGCCCCTCTGGGTCCCAGCGGGGGATTACGCAGTATTTT. Translating it yields CASSPSGSQRGITQYF.

The chain recombines TRBV7-2 with TRBJ2-7, with 12 bases lining up with TRBD2. Germline-derived CDR1 and CDR2 are SGHTA and FQGNSA. The V segment lost 5 bases and the J segment 5 bases; nucleotides outside the gene matches: 7. The CDR3 is made up of 15 amino acids. The chain's CDR3 is CASSPPSGGADEQYF. The CDR3, as DNA: TGTGCCAGCAGCCCACCTAGCGGGGGGGCAGACGAGCAGTACTTC.

The chain links TRBV28 to TRBJ2-5; 7 positions agree with TRBD1. Germline V gene data show CDR1 as MDHEN and CDR2 as SYDVKM. Trimming cost V 5 bases and J 4 bases; bases outside gene matches: 7. This CDR3 has 14 residues. The CDR3 loop reads CASSLDRVGETQYF. In DNA, the CDR3 is TGTGCCAGCAGTCTCGACAGGGTGGGAGAGACCCAGTACTTC.